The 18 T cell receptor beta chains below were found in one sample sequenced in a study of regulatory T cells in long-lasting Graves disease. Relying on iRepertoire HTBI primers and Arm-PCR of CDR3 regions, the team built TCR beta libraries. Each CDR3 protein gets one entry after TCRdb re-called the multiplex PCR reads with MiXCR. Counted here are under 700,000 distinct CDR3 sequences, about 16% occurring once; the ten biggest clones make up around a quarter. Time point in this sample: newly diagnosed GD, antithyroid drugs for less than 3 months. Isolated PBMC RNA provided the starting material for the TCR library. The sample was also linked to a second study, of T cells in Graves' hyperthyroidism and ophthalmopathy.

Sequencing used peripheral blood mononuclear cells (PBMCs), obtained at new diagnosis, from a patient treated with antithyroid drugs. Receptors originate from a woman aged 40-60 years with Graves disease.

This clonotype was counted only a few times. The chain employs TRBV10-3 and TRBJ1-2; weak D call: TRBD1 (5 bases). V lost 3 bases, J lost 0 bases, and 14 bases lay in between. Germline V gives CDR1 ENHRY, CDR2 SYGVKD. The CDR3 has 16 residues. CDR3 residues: CAISEGRGSSNYGYTF. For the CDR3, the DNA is TGTGCCATCAGTGAAGGACGGGGCTCCTCTAACTATGGCTACACCTTC.

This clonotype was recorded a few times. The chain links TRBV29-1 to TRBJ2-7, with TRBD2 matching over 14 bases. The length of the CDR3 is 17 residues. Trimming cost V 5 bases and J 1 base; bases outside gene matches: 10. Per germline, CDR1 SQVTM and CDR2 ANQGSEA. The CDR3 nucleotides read TGCAGCGTTATCCCGACTAGCGGGGGGGCCCAATCCTACGAGCAGTACTTC. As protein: CSVIPTSGGAQSYEQYF.

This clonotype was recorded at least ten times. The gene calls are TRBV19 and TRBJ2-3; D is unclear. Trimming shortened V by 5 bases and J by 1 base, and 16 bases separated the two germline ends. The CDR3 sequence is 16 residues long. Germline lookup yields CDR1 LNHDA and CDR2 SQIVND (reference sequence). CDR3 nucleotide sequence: TGTGCCAGTAGTCGGTTGCCTAATACCCGCACAGATACGCAGTATTTT. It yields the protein CASSRLPNTRTDTQYF.

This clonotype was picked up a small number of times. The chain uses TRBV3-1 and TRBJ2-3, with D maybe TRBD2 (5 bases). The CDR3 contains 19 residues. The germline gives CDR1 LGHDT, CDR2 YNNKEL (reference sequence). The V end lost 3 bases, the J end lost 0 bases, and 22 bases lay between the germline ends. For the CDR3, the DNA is TGTGCCAGCAGCCAGCCCGAGGGATTGATCCACTCTAGCACAGATACGCAGTATTTT. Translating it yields CASSQPEGLIHSSTDTQYF.

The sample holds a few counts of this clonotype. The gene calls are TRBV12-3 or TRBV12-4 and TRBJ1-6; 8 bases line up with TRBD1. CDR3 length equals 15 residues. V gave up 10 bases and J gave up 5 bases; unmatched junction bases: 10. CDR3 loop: CATRPGQGNNSPLHF. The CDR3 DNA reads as TGTGCCACCCGGCCCGGACAGGGTAATAATTCACCCCTCCACTTT.

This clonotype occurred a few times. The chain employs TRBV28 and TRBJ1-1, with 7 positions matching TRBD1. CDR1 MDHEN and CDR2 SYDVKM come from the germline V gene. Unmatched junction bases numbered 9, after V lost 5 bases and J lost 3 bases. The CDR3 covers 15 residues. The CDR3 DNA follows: TGTGCCAGCAGTGACAGGGAAGGAGGGCACACTGAAGCTTTCTTT. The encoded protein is CASSDREGGHTEAFF.

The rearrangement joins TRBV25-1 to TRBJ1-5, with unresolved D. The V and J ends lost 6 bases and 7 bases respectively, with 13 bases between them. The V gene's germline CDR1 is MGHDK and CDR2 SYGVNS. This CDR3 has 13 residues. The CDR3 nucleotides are TGTGCCAGCAGGAGGACGGACCAACAGCCCCAGCATTTT. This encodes CASRRTDQQPQHF.

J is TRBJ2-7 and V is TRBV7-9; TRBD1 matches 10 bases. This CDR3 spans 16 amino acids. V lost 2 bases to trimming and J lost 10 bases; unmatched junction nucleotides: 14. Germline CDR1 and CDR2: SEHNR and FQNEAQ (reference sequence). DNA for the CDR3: TGTGCCAGCAGCTTAATACCCGGGACAGGGGAAGCCCTTCAGTACTTC. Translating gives CASSLIPGTGEALQYF.

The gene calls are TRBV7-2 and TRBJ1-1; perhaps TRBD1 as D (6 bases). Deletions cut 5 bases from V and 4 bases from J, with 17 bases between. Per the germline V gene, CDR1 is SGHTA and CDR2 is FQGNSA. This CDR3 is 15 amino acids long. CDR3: CASSPDGGARTEAFF. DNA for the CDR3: TGTGCCAGCAGCCCGGACGGGGGGGCGCGCACTGAAGCTTTCTTT.

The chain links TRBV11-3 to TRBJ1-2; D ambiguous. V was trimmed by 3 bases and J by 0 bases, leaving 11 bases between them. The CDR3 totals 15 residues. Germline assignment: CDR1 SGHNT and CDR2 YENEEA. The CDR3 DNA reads TGTGCCAGCAGCTTCACCGGGAGTGCTAACTATGGCTACACCTTC. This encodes CASSFTGSANYGYTF.

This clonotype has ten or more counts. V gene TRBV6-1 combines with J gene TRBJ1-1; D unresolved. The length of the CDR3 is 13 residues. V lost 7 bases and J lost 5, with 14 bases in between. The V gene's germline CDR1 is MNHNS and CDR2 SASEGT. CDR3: CASKGLMMTEAFF. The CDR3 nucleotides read TGTGCCAGCAAGGGTCTGATGATGACTGAAGCTTTCTTT.

The CDR3 DNA reads TGTGCCAGCACCCTACAGGGGGTAGTGAACACTGAAGCTTTCTTT. Translated, it gives CASTLQGVVNTEAFF. The chain recombines TRBV6-2 or TRBV6-3 with TRBJ1-1, with 8 positions matching TRBD1. This CDR3 has 15 residues. Germline loops: CDR1 MNHEY, CDR2 SVGEGT. J was trimmed by 0 bases and V by 7 bases; bases with no gene match: 7.

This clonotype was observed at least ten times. The CDR3 coding sequence is TGTGCCAGCAGACTTGACGGAAATAGCAATCAGCCCCAGCATTTT. Its translation is CASRLDGNSNQPQHF. The rearrangement uses TRBV12-3 or TRBV12-4 and TRBJ1-5; D call uncertain. V lost 6 bases, J lost 0 bases, and 12 bases lay in between. CDR3 length: 15 amino acids.

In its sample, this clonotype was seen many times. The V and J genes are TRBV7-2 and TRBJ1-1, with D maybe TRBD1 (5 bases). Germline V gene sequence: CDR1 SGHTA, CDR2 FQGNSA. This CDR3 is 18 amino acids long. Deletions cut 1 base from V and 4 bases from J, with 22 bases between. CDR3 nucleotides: TGTGCCAGCAGCTTAGAGGTCCTCACCCAGGGAAGTGGCACTGAAGCTTTCTTT. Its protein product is CASSLEVLTQGSGTEAFF.

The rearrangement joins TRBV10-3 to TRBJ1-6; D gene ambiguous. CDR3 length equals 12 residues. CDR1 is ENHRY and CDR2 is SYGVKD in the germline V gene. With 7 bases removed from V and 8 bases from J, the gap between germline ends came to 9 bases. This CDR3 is CAINGRDSPLHF. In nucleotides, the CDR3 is TGTGCCATCAATGGAAGGGATTCACCCCTCCACTTT.

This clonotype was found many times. The chain's CDR3 is CASSVGPTDRRNEKLFF. The CDR3 DNA is TGTGCCAGCAGCGTAGGTCCGACGGACAGGCGTAATGAAAAACTGTTTTTT. The V call is TRBV9, the J call TRBJ1-4; TRBD1 aligns across 7 bases. Germline CDR1 and CDR2: SGDLS and YYNGEE. The CDR3 extends over 17 amino acids. The V and J ends lost 0 bases and 4 bases, in that order; junction bases with no gene match: 9. Based on the CDR3 plus reference TRBV9 and TRBJ1-4, the full variable domain is DSGVTQTPKHLITATGQRVTLRCSPRSGDLSVYWYQQSLDQGLQFLIQYYNGEERAKGNILERFSAQQFPDLHSELNLSSLELGDSALYFCASSVGPTDRRNEKLFFGSGTQLSVL.

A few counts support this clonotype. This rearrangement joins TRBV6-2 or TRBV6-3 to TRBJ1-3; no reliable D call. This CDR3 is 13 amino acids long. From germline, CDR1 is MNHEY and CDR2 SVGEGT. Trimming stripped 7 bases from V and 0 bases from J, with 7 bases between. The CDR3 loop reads CASTLNSGNTIYF. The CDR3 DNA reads TGTGCCAGCACCCTTAACTCTGGAAACACCATATATTTT.

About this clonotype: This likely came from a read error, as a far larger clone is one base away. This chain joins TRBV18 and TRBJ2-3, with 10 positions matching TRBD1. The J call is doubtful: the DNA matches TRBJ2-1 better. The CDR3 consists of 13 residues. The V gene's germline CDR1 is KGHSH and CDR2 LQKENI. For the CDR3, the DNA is TGTGCCAGCTCCCTTGGACAGGGGGATGGGCAGTTCTTC. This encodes CASSLGQGDGQFF.